This T cell receptor beta chain derives from a study of T cells after yellow fever vaccination. General study points: Booster samples showed a return of most primary-vaccination clones (about 96% CD4, 70% to 90% CD8).

Each CDR3 protein is one row after TCRdb ran MiXCR on the 5' RACE reads. The sample includes approximately 550,000 distinct CDR3 sequences, about a fifth of them seen just once. CDR3 length equals 15 residues. CDR1 and CDR2 (germline): SGHTA, FQGNSA. Trimming took 0 bases from V and 3 from J; bases not matched to a gene: 3. Note on this clonotype: Its antigen is undetermined.

The clonotype was recovered from a man aged 25-40 years who received the YFV17D yellow fever vaccine. Source: PBMCs, taken 15 days after the yellow fever booster vaccination. The J gene is TRBJ2-7, the V gene TRBV7-2; 9 bases line up with TRBD1. The CDR3 DNA follows: TGTGCCAGCAGCTTAGCCTCGGGACAGGGCTACGAGCAGTACTTC. It is translated as CASSLASGQGYEQYF.